What follows are 3 T cell receptor beta chains derived from one specimen sequenced in a study of identical twins. TCRdb recomputed calls from the 5' RACE reads with MiXCR, one row per CDR3 protein. The data show 1.5 million to 2 million distinct CDR3 sequences, with around 33% seen just once and 0.25% to 0.3% held by the top ten. The specimen was cord blood. All receptors derive from a newborn girl in good health.

V is TRBV7-2 and J is TRBJ1-2; D unclear. CDR1 SGHTA and CDR2 FQGNSA come from the germline V gene. V was clipped by 5 bases and J by 5 bases, with 15 bases between them. The CDR3 is made up of 14 amino acids. The CDR3 bases are TGTGCCAGCAGCCTCCCGGGAGGGAGGTATGGCTACACCTTC. Translating gives CASSLPGGRYGYTF.

This clonotype was recorded a few times. The chain employs TRBV4-2 and TRBJ2-5; D unclear. The V and J ends lost 1 base and 5 bases respectively, with 11 bases between them. CDR1 is LGHNA, CDR2 YNFKEQ, per germline. The CDR3 runs 14 residues. The DNA of the CDR3 is TGTGCCAGCAGCCAAGGCCCGGGTTGGGAGACCCAGTACTTC. Amino acids: CASSQGPGWETQYF.

This rearrangement joins TRBV7-2 to TRBJ1-1; the D gene is possibly TRBD1 (5 bases). The CDR3 is made up of 16 amino acids. Per the germline V gene, CDR1 is SGHTA and CDR2 is FQGNSA. Deletions cut 1 base from V and 3 bases from J, with 15 bases between. The DNA of the CDR3 is TGTGCCAGCAGCTTAGTATTGATACGGGGGTACACTGAAGCTTTCTTT. It specifies CASSLVLIRGYTEAFF.